This is a list of T cell receptor beta chains from one sample in a study of radiotherapy plus CTLA-4 blockade in lung cancer. TCRdb's copy holds only in-frame clones and misses some; the assay was immunoSEQ multiplex PCR. The repertoire holds roughly 100,000 clones, 85% seen once, with around 2% in the top ten. The source material was peripheral blood, sampled from a patient treated with radiotherapy plus ipilimumab. These receptors came from a human donor with non-small cell lung cancer that progressed on radiotherapy plus ipilimumab. Some clones in this sample may be carry-over from other donors' samples. CDR3s include the opening cysteine and the closing phenylalanine or tryptophan. A D gene is named only where the DNA matches it firmly. Rows may omit the clone size; those that give it use once, few, many or a size class.

v_call,d_call,clone_size,j_call,cdr3_aa,cdr3_nt
TRBV7-2,-,-,TRBJ1-2,CASSYDRGNYGYTF,TGTGCCAGCAGCTACGATAGGGGCAACTATGGCTACACCTTC
TRBV20-1,-,-,TRBJ2-3,CSASRGDTQYF,TGCAGTGCTAGCCGTGGGGATACGCAGTATTTT
TRBV27,-,-,TRBJ1-6,CASRVELESPLHF,TGTGCCAGCAGAGTTGAGTTGGAATCACCCCTCCACTTT
TRBV18,-,-,TRBJ1-1,CASSPGPLGTEAFF,TGTGCCAGCTCACCAGGGCCCCTGGGCACTGAAGCTTTCTTT
TRBV5-6,TRBD2,few,TRBJ2-5,CASSLLAGVETQYF,TGTGCCAGCAGTCTCTTAGCGGGGGTAGAGACCCAGTACTTC
TRBV2,-,-,TRBJ1-4,CASHLREPLRTNEKLFF,TGTGCCAGTCACCTCAGGGAACCCCTTCGGACTAATGAAAAACTGTTTTTT
TRBV4-1,TRBD1,-,TRBJ1-3,CASSQWTGINTIYF,TGCGCCAGCAGCCAATGGACAGGGATCAACACCATATATTTT
TRBV5-1,-,-,TRBJ1-1,CASSLGTNTEAFF,TGCGCCAGCAGCTTGGGTACGAACACTGAAGCTTTCTTT
TRBV11-3,-,-,TRBJ2-1,CASSLFARTGEQFF,TGTGCCAGCAGCTTATTCGCACGTACCGGTGAGCAGTTCTTC
TRBV5-1,TRBD1,-,TRBJ2-7,CASSPGQGIYEQYF,TGCGCCAGCAGCCCGGGACAGGGGATCTACGAGCAGTACTTC
TRBV6-5,-,-,TRBJ1-4,CASRTHGTGNEKLFF,TGTGCCAGCAGAACCCACGGGACGGGAAATGAAAAACTGTTTTTT
TRBV7-8,-,-,TRBJ1-2,CASSPQGTYGYTF,TGTGCCAGCAGCCCCCAAGGGACCTATGGCTACACCTTC
TRBV6-1,-,-,TRBJ2-3,CASSILGTDTQYF,TGTGCCAGCAGTATACTAGGCACAGATACGCAGTATTTT
TRBV14,TRBD1,once,TRBJ2-1,CASSHKIGQEYNEQFF,TGTGCCAGCAGCCACAAGATCGGACAGGAATACAATGAGCAGTTCTTC
TRBV5-6,-,-,TRBJ2-2,CASSLLSGPNTGELFF,TGTGCCAGCAGCTTGTTATCAGGACCGAACACCGGGGAGCTGTTTTTT
TRBV5-1,-,-,TRBJ2-5,CASSLQQIIQETQYF,TGCGCCAGCAGCTTGCAGCAGATAATCCAAGAGACCCAGTACTTC
TRBV10-3,TRBD1,once,TRBJ2-7,CAISDAGGEQYF,TGTGCCATCAGCGATGCAGGGGGCGAGCAGTACTTC
TRBV15,TRBD1,once,TRBJ1-1,CATSAGTGVNTEAFF,TGTGCCACCAGCGCCGGGACAGGGGTGAACACTGAAGCTTTCTTT
TRBV19,-,-,TRBJ1-2,CASSSEGRDYGYTF,TGTGCCAGTAGTTCCGAGGGCAGGGACTATGGCTACACCTTC
TRBV5-1,-,once,TRBJ1-2,CASSPDGNYGYTF,TGCGCCAGCAGCCCGGACGGCAACTATGGCTACACCTTC
TRBV5-4,TRBD2,-,TRBJ2-1,CASSNGGSGGYNEQFF,TGTGCCAGCAGCAACGGGGGGAGCGGGGGCTACAATGAGCAGTTCTTC
TRBV11-3,-,-,TRBJ2-2,CASSLRSSGWYTGELFF,TGTGCCAGCAGCTTACGATCTTCGGGCTGGTACACCGGGGAGCTGTTTTTT
TRBV18,TRBD1,-,TRBJ2-1,CASSPRTGHNEQFF,TGTGCCAGCTCACCCCGGACAGGCCACAATGAGCAGTTCTTC
TRBV4-2,TRBD2,-,TRBJ2-5,CASSQDGLAGGETQYF,TGTGCCAGCAGCCAAGATGGACTAGCGGGGGGAGAGACCCAGTACTTC
TRBV4-3,-,-,TRBJ2-1,CASSQDRTASYNEQFF,TGCGCCAGCAGCCAAGATCGGACTGCTTCCTACAATGAGCAGTTCTTC
TRBV14,TRBD1,once,TRBJ2-4,CASSHRTGGRNIQYF,TGTGCCAGCAGCCACCGGACAGGGGGAAGGAACATTCAGTACTTC
TRBV7-2,-,-,TRBJ1-4,CASSQRPGRVNEKLFF,TGTGCCAGCAGCCAACGCCCCGGTCGCGTAAATGAAAAACTGTTTTTT
TRBV2,-,-,TRBJ1-5,CASSVGREGQPQHF,TGTGCCAGCAGTGTGGGTCGGGAGGGGCAGCCCCAGCATTTT
TRBV11-1,TRBD1,once,TRBJ2-7,CASSLAADRGRRYEQYF,TGTGCCAGCAGCTTAGCGGCCGACAGGGGGCGGAGGTACGAGCAGTACTTC
TRBV25-1,-,-,TRBJ2-3,CASSVTGTADTQYF,TGTGCCAGCAGTGTAACAGGGACCGCAGATACGCAGTATTTT
TRBV6-1,-,-,TRBJ1-1,CASSPHVGTEAFF,TGTGCCAGCAGTCCCCACGTGGGGACTGAAGCTTTCTTT
TRBV4-3,-,-,TRBJ2-3,CASSQDLFSTDTQYF,TGCGCCAGCAGCCAAGATTTGTTTAGCACAGATACGCAGTATTTT
TRBV30,TRBD1,-,TRBJ1-1,CAWSQLARTGVAFF,TGTGCCTGGAGCCAATTAGCTCGGACAGGGGTAGCTTTCTTT
TRBV7-2,-,few,TRBJ2-7,CASSSFDAAYEQYF,TGTGCCAGCAGCTCCTTCGACGCGGCCTACGAGCAGTACTTC
TRBV10-1,-,-,TRBJ2-1,CANQRQFF,TGCGCCAACCAGCGGCAGTTCTTC
TRBV2,TRBD1,-,TRBJ1-1,CASRGDRGYTEAFF,TGTGCCAGCAGGGGGGACAGGGGTTACACTGAAGCTTTCTTT
TRBV19,-,-,TRBJ1-1,CASSGPREGTEAFF,TGTGCCAGTAGCGGACCCAGGGAAGGCACTGAAGCTTTCTTT
TRBV29-1,-,-,TRBJ2-1,CSAEGGSTYNEQFF,TGCAGCGCCGAGGGGGGCTCGACCTACAATGAGCAGTTCTTC
TRBV5-1,-,-,TRBJ1-5,CASSLVPGGGNQPQHF,TGCGCCAGCAGCTTGGTTCCCGGGGGTGGCAATCAGCCCCAGCATTTT
TRBV5-6,-,-,TRBJ2-1,CASSLRSNEQFF,TGTGCCAGCAGCTTGAGAAGTAATGAGCAGTTCTTC
TRBV5-1,TRBD1,-,TRBJ2-1,CASGGQGGNEQFF,TGCGCCAGCGGCGGACAGGGTGGGAATGAGCAGTTCTTC
TRBV5-1,-,-,TRBJ1-4,CASSLRASLDEKLFF,TGCGCCAGCAGCTTACGGGCGTCGTTGGATGAAAAACTGTTTTTT
TRBV5-4,-,-,TRBJ2-5,CASSFGQETQYF,TGTGCCAGCAGCTTCGGTCAAGAGACCCAGTACTTC
TRBV5-1,TRBD1,-,TRBJ2-1,CASSLAWGQGVNEQFF,TGCGCCAGCAGCTTGGCCTGGGGACAGGGCGTCAATGAGCAGTTCTTC
TRBV4-2,-,-,TRBJ2-1,CASSQDSGALGYEQFF,TGTGCCAGCAGCCAAGATTCGGGGGCCCTAGGCTATGAGCAGTTCTTC
TRBV5-1,TRBD1,few,TRBJ2-2,CASSFGQEDTGELFF,TGCGCCAGCAGCTTCGGACAGGAGGACACCGGGGAGCTGTTTTTT
TRBV27,-,-,TRBJ2-1,CASSPGTSSLRNEQFF,TGTGCCAGCAGTCCCGGGACATCTTCGCTCCGCAATGAGCAGTTCTTC
TRBV7-6,-,-,TRBJ2-3,CASSPRAGSVDTQYF,TGTGCCAGCAGCCCCCGGGCGGGTTCCGTAGATACGCAGTATTTT
TRBV21-1,-,-,TRBJ1-4,CASRPGQQNEKLFF,TGTGCCAGCAGGCCGGGACAGCAGAATGAAAAACTGTTTTTT
TRBV11-2,-,-,TRBJ2-3,CACSFSRDTQYF,TGTGCCTGCAGCTTCAGCCGGGATACGCAGTATTTT